This TCR beta chain originates from a study of cytomegalovirus exposure and HLA in healthy donors (TCRdb year 2017). About the investigation overall: An earlier analysis of some 500 of the donors reported approximately 290 Gb of sequence data and about 100 million unique TCR beta sequences from about 200 million T cells. An early release covering around 630 HLA-typed donors comprised approximately 290 gigabases of sequencing data and tens of millions of unique TCR sequences. Of the 300 to 500 genotyped donors, 81% were placed in the genetic ancestry cluster associated with self-reported Caucasian donors. The study was designed to test whether signatures of past pathogen exposure could be identified by cataloging public T cell receptors. The study profiled the T cell repertoires of under 850 subjects by immunosequencing and related them to cytomegalovirus serostatus. A separate validation cohort of 90 to 150 different subjects was used in addition to the 666-subject first cohort. The study combined high-throughput TCR immunosequencing, statistical association of individual TCRs with disease status, and machine learning to predict cytomegalovirus infection status. To study patterns of TCR occurrence, a later analysis re-analyzed previously published TCR beta repertoires from 650 to 750 donors and added high-resolution HLA genotyping. Rather than drawing on any new phenotypic data, the later analysis identified candidate immune exposures from TCR beta sequences and the way those sequences occurred across donors. To decide whether each TCR beta V gene segment behaved as functional or pseudogenic, an earlier analysis of over 500 of the donors relied on high-throughput TCR beta sequencing. Alongside the repertoire data, information on donor age, sex, ethnicity and CMV serostatus was compiled. A later genetic analysis took genome-wide SNP genotypes for about three fifths of the 666 donors and used that subset as a discovery cohort. All discovery cohort repertoires had been generated on a single sequencing platform. Class I and class II HLA loci were covered by the typing at four-digit resolution. The number of donors typed differed by locus, with roughly 620-640 for A, B, C, DRB1 and DQB1, roughly 520 for DQA1, 606 for DPA1, and roughly 450 for DPB1. Four to six DR-DQ haplotypes were handled as single units for association and clustering, since linkage in the cohort was strong. Across around 400 genotyped donors of the cohort, an average of about 240,000 unique TCR beta nucleotide sequences per donor were sequenced, and roughly 20% of those sequences were non-productive.

General findings and caveats noted by the study authors: It was suggested by the authors that the approach could potentially be generalized to other disease states and immunological phenotypes. In a later genetic analysis, a missense DCLRE1C variant was associated with V-gene and J-gene trimming of TCR beta chains, and the association was replicated in an independent cohort. The only immune exposure information available for the cohort was CMV serostatus. In the study, around 150 TCR beta chains were listed as associated with cytomegalovirus. Because counts were too low, around 18 rarely observed V segments, including chromosome 9 orphons, were left out of the earlier analysis of over 550 of the donors. Because HLA typing was missing for some donors at each locus, association tests included only the typed subset. A further reported finding was that TCR beta sequences accurately predicted the HLA-A and HLA-B alleles for most subjects in the first cohort. In a later analysis, HLA-associated TCR beta chains showed more clonal expansion and lower generation probabilities than non-associated chains that were equally common. The cohort was sequenced for TCR beta chains only, and without alpha or paired-chain data the features that could be detected were limited. Linkage disequilibrium might explain the correlated functional status among segregating V segments, but an unknown experimental factor could not be excluded. While some public TCRs were present in many individuals, most TCR sequences turned up only very rarely across donors. Assigning TCR associations to individual alleles was difficult when HLA alleles, especially DR and DQ, strongly co-occurred. At a false discovery rate of 0.05, a later analysis linked 15,000 to 20,000 TCR beta sequences to specific HLA alleles. A few of the identified cytomegalovirus-associated TCR beta chains were confirmed in vitro to be specific for cytomegalovirus antigens. According to a later analysis, parvovirus B19, influenza, CMV and Epstein-Barr virus appeared linked to several top co-occurrence clusters. According to a later analysis, TCR association rates differed among HLA loci, with DRB1 alleles showing the most associated TCRs and HLA-C alleles showing the fewest. An earlier analysis of roughly 570 of the donors showed that most TCR beta V segments appeared in productive rearrangements either about 87% or about 30% of the time, which broadly matched IMGT annotations. According to a later analysis, most CMV-associated TCR beta chains appeared to be HLA-restricted, and the HLA associations seemed to be driven largely by CMV exposure. According to a later genetic analysis, donors in an Asian-associated ancestry cluster had fewer N-insertions in productive TCRs than the approximately 650-donor mean. Sequencing depth was assumed to be roughly uniform across donors in the presence/absence analyses, though that assumption may not hold. A group of highly shared sequence variants was considered likely to be a technical artifact of the sequencing pipeline. In both the original and validation cohorts, the classifier was reported to diagnose cytomegalovirus status with high specificity and sensitivity.

Library prep was done by the immunoSEQ multiplex PCR assay. A mixture of 60 forward primers for TCR Vbeta segments and 13 reverse primers for TCR Jbeta segments was used in the multiplex PCR. The CDR3 region of rearranged TCR beta genes was amplified from genomic DNA with a multiplex PCR assay. The Illumina HiSeq System was used to sequence the amplified TCR beta libraries as 87-base-pair reads. Under the source paper's analysis protocol: A later analysis tallied around 80 million unique TCR beta chains across the 700 or so repertoires, and roughly 11 million of those chains were shared by two or more donors. To remove PCR and sequencing errors, raw reads were error-corrected and collapsed into unique sequences using a nearest-neighbor algorithm that merged closely related sequences. To assign V, D and J gene segments, CDR3 sequences were aligned to IMGT reference sequences. For a sequence to be retained, a match of at least six nucleotides was required to both a V gene segment and a J gene segment. A rearrangement was called productive if the CDR3 had no stop codons and remained in frame with V and J, and every other rearrangement was called non-productive. Following IMGT convention, CDR3 was defined as the stretch from the second conserved V-encoded cysteine up to the conserved J-encoded phenylalanine. Sequences without an unambiguous match to a single V gene segment were excluded from the earlier analysis of a few hundred of the donors. In an earlier analysis of roughly 500 of the donors, V segments were called functional above 56.7% productive rearrangements and were called segregating when the between-donor standard deviation exceeded 5%. A statistical classification framework was built to diagnose cytomegalovirus status from the catalog of TCR beta chain sequences. A later analysis assigned V and J genes by comparing TCR nucleotide sequences with IMGT/GENE-DB human TR gene sequences. Using the TCRdist pipeline, a later analysis assigned CDR3 sequences along with most-parsimonious VDJ recombination scenarios. A later analysis defined each TCR beta chain by its CDR3 amino acid sequence plus V-gene family, and excluded reads lacking a unique V-gene family. In a later analysis, 500 to 700 highly shared, low-generation-probability nucleotide sequences were removed to address suspected cross-contamination and a sequencing artifact. In a later analysis, a clonal expansion index was calculated for each public chain from normalized within-repertoire ranks of inferred template counts. Generation probabilities in a later analysis came from a VDJ recombination model fitted to out-of-frame rearrangements, and those results were checked against IGoR. In a later analysis, hypergeometric tests were used to score TCR-TCR, TCR-HLA and TCR-CMV co-occurrence, with a repertoire-size bias correction applied to TCR pairs. False discovery rates were estimated in a later analysis by permuting HLA or CMV assignments 20 times. In a later analysis, co-occurring TCRs were grouped using DBSCAN, with TCRdist sequence similarity added in when clustering inside HLA-allele-positive subsets. For co-occurrence clustering, repertoires with fewer than 30,000 or more than 120,000 public chains were excluded, along with five repertoires with anomalous nucleotide sharing. The table was pulled from immuneACCESS by TCRdb, which kept in-frame rearrangements only. Such tables lose some clones; where checked, under half of the loss comes from unresolved V genes, and the rest has no known cause. Clone size and the V and J calls come from that table; the DNA yielded D and trimming. Recorded for this sample are 150,000 to 200,000 clones; nearly 80% of them occurred a single time. The ten top clones hold around 0.97% of the sample.

The cohort comprised fewer than 700 healthy bone marrow donors. At the time of sampling, all cohort members were nominally healthy, though unrecorded immune exposures were likely present. The donor was CMV seropositive and was included in the group of around 300 seropositive cohort members. Every donor gave a peripheral blood sample, and the peripheral blood mononuclear cells from that sample were used for TCR beta sequencing. Genomic DNA extraction from the blood cell samples was performed with the Qiagen DNeasy Blood Extraction Kit. Comments on this clone: Its antigen is not yet known. Qualities for individual bases were not recorded, and no much larger clone is one base off.

Sequencing was performed on PBMCs. The sequence was obtained from a woman aged 45-65 years in good health and CMV-seropositive.

The DNA sequence is given as TGTGCCAGCAGCCCGACAGGGAACATGAACACTGAAGCTTTCTTT. It is translated as CASSPTGNMNTEAFF. Rearrangement joined TRBV7-2 to TRBJ1-1; 7 bases in between match TRBD1. V is trimmed back by 5 bases and J by 0 bases, and the junction contains 6 bases that no gene match accounts for. The CDR3 sequence holds 15 residues, the cysteine and phenylalanine included. The DNA shown is the 45-base CDR3, in frame from base 1. The germline V gene supplies CDR1 SGHTA and CDR2 FQGNSA.